Below, 16 T cell receptor beta chains from the same sample are listed, as sequenced in a study of Graves' ophthalmopathy and Graves' hyperthyroidism. Amplified TCR beta CDR3 regions were obtained using RNA transcripts as template. A first-round RT-PCR used HTBI primers, followed by a second-round multiplex PCR. TCRdb processed the multiplex PCR reads anew with MiXCR; each CDR3 protein has one entry. This sample carries 500,000 to 700,000 distinct CDR3 sequences, about a fifth of them seen once, and the ten largest clones take more than 5.5%. Source material: peripheral blood. The receptors were sampled from a woman aged 18-29 years with stable Graves' hyperthyroidism. Some clones in this sample may be carry-over from other donors' samples.

This chain joins TRBV12-3 or TRBV12-4 and TRBJ2-5; D could derive from TRBD1 or TRBD2 (5 bases each). The V end lost 3 bases, the J end lost 2 bases, and 7 bases lay between the germline ends. The CDR3 is 13 amino acids. The CDR3 DNA follows: TGTGCCAGCAGTTTTTGGGGGCAAGAGACCCAGTACTTC. This sequence encodes CASSFWGQETQYF.

This clonotype has at least ten counts. The chain combines TRBV11-2 with TRBJ2-7, with D possibly being TRBD1 (6 bases). Trimming removed 5 bases from V and 0 bases from J, with 14 bases in between. CDR3 length equals 15 residues. The germline gives CDR1 SGHAT, CDR2 FQNNGV. CDR3 coding DNA: TGTGCCAGCAGCCTTACGACAGGAACCTCCTACGAGCAGTACTTC. Protein product: CASSLTTGTSYEQYF.

This clonotype was detected ten times or more. The chain uses TRBV12-3 or TRBV12-4 and TRBJ1-2, with TRBD1 matching 7 bases. The CDR3 covers 15 residues. J was trimmed by 7 bases and V by 4 bases; bases with no gene match: 12. CDR3 DNA sequence: TGTGCCAGCAGTTCGAGGGACAGACAGCCGGTTGGCTACACCTTC. Translating gives CASSSRDRQPVGYTF.

This clonotype was observed many times. A much larger clone lies one base from this, so it may be a read error. The rearrangement uses TRBV2 and TRBJ1-1; D is unclear. The CDR3 extends over 12 amino acids. V dropped 6 bases and J dropped 1 base, with 6 bases sitting between them. CDR1 is SNHLY, CDR2 FYNNEI, per germline. CDR3 sequence: CASRGWNTEAFF. The CDR3 coding sequence is TGTGCCAGCAGGGGATGGAACACTGAAGCTTTCTTT.

Notes on this clonotype: This sequence may be a read error, since a much larger clone differs from it by one base. V gene TRBV13 combines with J gene TRBJ2-7; the match to TRBD2 covers 10 bases. Germline-derived CDR1 and CDR2 are PRHDT and FYEKMQ (reference sequence). This CDR3 is built from 16 residues. V dropped 5 bases and J dropped 5; count of bases not matched to a gene: 12. CDR3 nucleotide sequence: TGTGCCAGCAGCGGGGGGGCTAGCGGGAGAAGGAACGAGCAGTACGTC. Its protein is CASSGGASGRRNEQYV.

The table lists this clonotype with many counts. The rearrangement uses TRBV12-3 or TRBV12-4 and TRBJ2-7; 10 bases align to TRBD1. This CDR3 has 16 amino acids. J gave up 4 bases and V 6 bases, and 12 bases lay outside the gene matches. In nucleotides, the CDR3 is TGTGCCAGCAGAAACGACAGGGGGCAGAGACTTTACGAGCAGTACTTC. Translating it yields CASRNDRGQRLYEQYF.

This clonotype was counted only a few times. The chain is built from TRBV19 and TRBJ1-5, with D unclear. Trimming pared 9 bases from V and 8 bases from J, leaving 17 bases between. Germline V gene data show CDR1 as LNHDA and CDR2 as SQIVND (reference sequence). The CDR3 covers 13 residues. The CDR3 here is CASTPRPGEPQHF. The CDR3 nucleotides read TGTGCCAGCACCCCCCGGCCAGGTGAGCCCCAGCATTTT.

The chain recombines TRBV6-1 with TRBJ2-7; either TRBD1 or TRBD2 may fit D (5 bases each). This CDR3 contains 15 residues. The germline gives CDR1 MNHNS, CDR2 SASEGT. The V gene lost 4 bases and the J gene lost 2 bases, with 15 bases spanning the gap. Here the CDR3 reads CASSVATELPYEQYF. The CDR3 DNA is TGTGCCAGCAGTGTAGCGACAGAGCTTCCCTACGAGCAGTACTTC.

At least ten counts were recorded for this clonotype. The chain combines TRBV2 with TRBJ1-1; 7 bases are shared with TRBD1. Germline loops: CDR1 SNHLY, CDR2 FYNNEI. The CDR3 is made up of 15 amino acids. The junction had 10 bases not matched to a gene; V was cut back by 6 bases and J by 3 bases. The DNA for the CDR3 is TGTGCCAGCAGGAGCCAACAGGGGACGTACACTGAAGCTTTCTTT. Encoded protein: CASRSQQGTYTEAFF.

At least ten counts were recorded for this clonotype. The chain links TRBV7-2 to TRBJ2-7; tentatively, D is TRBD2 (6 bases). Germline loops: CDR1 SGHTA, CDR2 FQGNSA. Between the trimmed V and J ends, which lost 8 bases and 0 bases, there was a span of 11 bases. The CDR3 has 13 residues. The CDR3 reads CASAGLSSYEQYF. The CDR3 DNA is TGTGCCAGCGCGGGATTAAGCTCCTACGAGCAGTACTTC.

The chain has TRBV5-1 and TRBJ2-5, with 16 positions matching TRBD2. The J segment lost 1 base and the V segment lost 6 bases, leaving 3 bases of the junction unmatched. CDR3 size: 16 residues. Germline loops: CDR1 SGHRS, CDR2 YFSETQ. CDR3 residues: CASTGLAGGIQETQYF. The CDR3 region has the DNA TGCGCCAGCACGGGACTAGCGGGGGGGATCCAAGAGACCCAGTACTTC.

This clonotype was seen at least ten times. V gene TRBV6-1 combines with J gene TRBJ1-6; D unclear. Germline values: CDR1 MNHNS, CDR2 SASEGT. The CDR3 sequence is 16 residues long. Trimming took off 2 bases at V and 4 bases at J, with 12 bases between the two ends. This CDR3 is CASSETLDRYNSPLHF. CDR3 nucleotides: TGTGCCAGCAGTGAAACCTTGGACCGTTATAATTCACCCCTCCACTTT.

The chain couples TRBV7-9 to TRBJ1-6; 7 bases map to TRBD1. This CDR3 contains 16 residues. V lost 5 bases and J lost 9; bases outside the gene matches: 13. CDR1 and CDR2 (germline): SEHNR, FQNEAQ (reference sequence). In nucleotides, the CDR3 is TGTGCCAGCAGCACATTGATAAAGGGGGCTGGTTCACCCCTCCACTTT. This gives the protein CASSTLIKGAGSPLHF.

This clonotype was counted many times. The chain employs TRBV12-3 or TRBV12-4 and TRBJ2-7; 10 bases align to TRBD1. This CDR3 is 13 amino acids long. J gave up 4 bases and V 8 bases, and 5 bases lay outside the gene matches. CDR3 DNA: TGTGCCAGCTCGTGGACAGGGGGATACGAGCAGTACTTC. As protein: CASSWTGGYEQYF.

This clonotype has a handful of counts. V usage is TRBV29-1 and J usage is TRBJ1-3; D is ambiguous. The CDR3 runs 13 residues. CDR1 is SQVTM and CDR2 is ANQGSEA in the germline V gene. V was shortened by 2 bases and J by 4 bases, with 9 bases between the two germline ends. In DNA form, the CDR3 reads TGCAGCGTTGAATCGTCACTCGGAAACACCATATATTTT. Translating gives CSVESSLGNTIYF.

This clonotype was seen repeatedly, ten times or more. V and J are TRBV6-1 and TRBJ2-7, with D possibly being TRBD2 (6 bases). This CDR3 has 14 residues. V was shortened by 2 bases and J by 3 bases, with 11 bases between the two germline ends. CDR1 and CDR2 from the germline V gene are MNHNS and SASEGT. CDR3 in DNA: TGTGCCAGCAGTGAACCCCGGGACTTCTACGAGCAGTACTTC. This gives the protein CASSEPRDFYEQYF.